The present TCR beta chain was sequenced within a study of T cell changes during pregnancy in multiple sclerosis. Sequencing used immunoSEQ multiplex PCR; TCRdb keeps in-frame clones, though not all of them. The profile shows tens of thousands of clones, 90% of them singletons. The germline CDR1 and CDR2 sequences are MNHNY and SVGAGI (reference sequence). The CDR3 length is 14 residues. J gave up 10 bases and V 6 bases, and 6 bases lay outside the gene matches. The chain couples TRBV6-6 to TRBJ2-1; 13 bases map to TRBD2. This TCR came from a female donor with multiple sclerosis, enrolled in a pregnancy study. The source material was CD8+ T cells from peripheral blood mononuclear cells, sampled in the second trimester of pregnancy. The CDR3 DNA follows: TGTGCCAGCAGCGGACTAGCGGGAGTACGAGAGCAGTTCTTC. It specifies CASSGLAGVREQFF.